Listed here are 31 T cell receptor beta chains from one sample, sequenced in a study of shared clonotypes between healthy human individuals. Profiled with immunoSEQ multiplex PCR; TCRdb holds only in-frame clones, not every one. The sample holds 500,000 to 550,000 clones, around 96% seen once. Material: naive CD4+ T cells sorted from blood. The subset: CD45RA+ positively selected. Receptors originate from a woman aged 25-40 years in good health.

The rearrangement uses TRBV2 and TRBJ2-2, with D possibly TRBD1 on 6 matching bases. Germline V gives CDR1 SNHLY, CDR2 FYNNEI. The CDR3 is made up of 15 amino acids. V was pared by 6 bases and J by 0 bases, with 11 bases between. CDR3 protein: CASSWTDSNTGELFF. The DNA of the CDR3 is TGTGCCAGCAGCTGGACAGATTCGAACACCGGGGAGCTGTTTTTT.

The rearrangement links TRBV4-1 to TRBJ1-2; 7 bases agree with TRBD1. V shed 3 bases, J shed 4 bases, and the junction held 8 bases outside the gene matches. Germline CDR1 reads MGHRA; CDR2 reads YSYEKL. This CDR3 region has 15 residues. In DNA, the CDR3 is TGCGCCAGCAGCCAGATCGGCAGGGGGGCCTATGGCTACACCTTC. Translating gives CASSQIGRGAYGYTF.

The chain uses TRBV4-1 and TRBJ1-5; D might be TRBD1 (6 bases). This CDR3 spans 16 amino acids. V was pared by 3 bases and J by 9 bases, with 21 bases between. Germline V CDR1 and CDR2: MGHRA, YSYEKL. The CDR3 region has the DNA TGCGCCAGCAGCCAGGAGGGGGGGAAAAGATCAGGGCCCCAGCATTTT. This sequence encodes CASSQEGGKRSGPQHF.

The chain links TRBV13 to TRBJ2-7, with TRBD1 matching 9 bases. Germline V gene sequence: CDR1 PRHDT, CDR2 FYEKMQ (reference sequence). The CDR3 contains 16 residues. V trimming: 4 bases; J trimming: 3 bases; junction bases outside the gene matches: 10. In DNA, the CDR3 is TGTGCCAGCAGCTCCATTAGGACAGGGGCCTTCTACGAGCAGTACTTC. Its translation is CASSSIRTGAFYEQYF.

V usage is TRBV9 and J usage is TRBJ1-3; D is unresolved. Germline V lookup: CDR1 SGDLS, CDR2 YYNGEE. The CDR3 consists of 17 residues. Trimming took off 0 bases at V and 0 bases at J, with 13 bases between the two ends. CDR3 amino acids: CASSVVGTPDSGNTIYF. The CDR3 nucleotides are TGTGCCAGCAGCGTAGTTGGAACACCCGACTCTGGAAACACCATATATTTT.

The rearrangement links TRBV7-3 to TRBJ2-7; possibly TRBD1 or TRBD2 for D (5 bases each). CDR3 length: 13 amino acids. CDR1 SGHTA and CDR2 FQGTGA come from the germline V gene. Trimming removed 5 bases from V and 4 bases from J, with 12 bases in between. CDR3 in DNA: TGTGCCAGCAGCCCGGGACCGAAATACGAGCAGTACTTC. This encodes CASSPGPKYEQYF.

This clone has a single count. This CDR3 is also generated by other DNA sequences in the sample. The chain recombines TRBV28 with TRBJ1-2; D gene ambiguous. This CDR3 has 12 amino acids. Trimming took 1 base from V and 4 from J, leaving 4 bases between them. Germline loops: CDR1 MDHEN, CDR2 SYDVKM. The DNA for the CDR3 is TGTGCCAGCAGTTTATCCCTCTATGGCTACACCTTC. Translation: CASSLSLYGYTF.

The CDR3, as DNA: TGCGCCAGCAGCTATACAGGGGATGACTACGAGCAGTACTTC. Protein: CASSYTGDDYEQYF. The chain carries TRBV5-1 and TRBJ2-7, with 7 bases lining up with TRBD1. The junction had 6 bases not matched to a gene; V was cut back by 3 bases and J by 3 bases. This CDR3 has 14 amino acids. Germline-derived CDR1 and CDR2 are SGHRS and YFSETQ.

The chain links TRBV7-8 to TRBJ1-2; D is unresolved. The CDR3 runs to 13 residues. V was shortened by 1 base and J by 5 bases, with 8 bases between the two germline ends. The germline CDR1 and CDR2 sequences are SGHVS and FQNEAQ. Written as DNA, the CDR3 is TGTGCCAGCAGCTTAGGAACCACTTATGGCTACACCTTC. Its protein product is CASSLGTTYGYTF.

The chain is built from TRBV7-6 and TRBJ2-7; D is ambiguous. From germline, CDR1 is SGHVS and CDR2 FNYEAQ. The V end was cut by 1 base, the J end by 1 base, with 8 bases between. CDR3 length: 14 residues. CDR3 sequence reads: CASSLEQESYEQYF. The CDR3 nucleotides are TGTGCCAGCAGCTTAGAACAAGAATCCTACGAGCAGTACTTC.

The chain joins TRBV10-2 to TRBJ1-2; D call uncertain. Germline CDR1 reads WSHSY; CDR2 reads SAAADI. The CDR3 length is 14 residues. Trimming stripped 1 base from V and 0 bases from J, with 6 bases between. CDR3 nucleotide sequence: TGCGCCAGCAGTGAGTTTCAGGCTAACTATGGCTACACCTTC. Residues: CASSEFQANYGYTF.

CDR3 sequence: CASSLSGVSGRGNEQFF. The CDR3 DNA reads as TGTGCCAGCAGTTTATCCGGGGTGAGCGGGAGGGGGAATGAGCAGTTCTTC. The chain links TRBV27 to TRBJ2-1; 10 nucleotides match TRBD2. Germline trimming cut 0 bases from V and 7 bases from J; bases unmatched to any gene: 9. The CDR3 runs 17 residues. Germline assignment: CDR1 MNHEY and CDR2 SMNVEV (reference sequence).

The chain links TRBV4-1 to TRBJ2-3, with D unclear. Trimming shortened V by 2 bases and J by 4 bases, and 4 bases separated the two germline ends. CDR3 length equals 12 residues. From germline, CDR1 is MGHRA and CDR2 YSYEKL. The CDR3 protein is CASSQPADTQYF. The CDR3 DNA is TGCGCCAGCAGCCAACCGGCAGATACGCAGTATTTT.

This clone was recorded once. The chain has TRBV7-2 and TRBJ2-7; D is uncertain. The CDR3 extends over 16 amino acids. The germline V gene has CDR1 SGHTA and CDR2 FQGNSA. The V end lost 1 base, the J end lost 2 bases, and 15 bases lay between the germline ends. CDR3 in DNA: TGTGCCAGCAGCTTAGTGGGTAGCTCGTGGGCCTACGAGCAGTACTTC. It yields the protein CASSLVGSSWAYEQYF.

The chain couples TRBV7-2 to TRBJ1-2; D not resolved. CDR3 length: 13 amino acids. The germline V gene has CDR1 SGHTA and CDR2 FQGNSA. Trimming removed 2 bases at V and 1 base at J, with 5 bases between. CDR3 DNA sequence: TGTGCCAGCAGCTTACATTATAACTATGGCTACACCTTC. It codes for CASSLHYNYGYTF.

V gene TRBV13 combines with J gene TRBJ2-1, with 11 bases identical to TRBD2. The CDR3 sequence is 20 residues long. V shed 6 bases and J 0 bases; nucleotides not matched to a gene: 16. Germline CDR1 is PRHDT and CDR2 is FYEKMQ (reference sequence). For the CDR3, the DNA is TGTGCCAGCAGTTTCTCTTCCGGGACTAGCGGCCGGAGCTCCTACAATGAGCAGTTCTTC. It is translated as CASSFSSGTSGRSSYNEQFF.

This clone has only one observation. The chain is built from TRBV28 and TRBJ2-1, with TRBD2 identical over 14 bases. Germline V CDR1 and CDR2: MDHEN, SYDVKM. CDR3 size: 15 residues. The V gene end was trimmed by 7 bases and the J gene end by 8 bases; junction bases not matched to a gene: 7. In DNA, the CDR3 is TGTGCCAGCAACCTGGGGACTAGCGGGAGCTATGAGCAGTTCTTC. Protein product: CASNLGTSGSYEQFF.

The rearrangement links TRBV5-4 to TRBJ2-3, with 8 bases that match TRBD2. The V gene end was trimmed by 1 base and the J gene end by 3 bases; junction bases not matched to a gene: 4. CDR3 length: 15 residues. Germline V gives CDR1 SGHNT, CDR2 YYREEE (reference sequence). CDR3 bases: TGTGCCAGCAGCTTGTCGAGCGGGAGAACAGATACGCAGTATTTT. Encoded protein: CASSLSSGRTDTQYF.

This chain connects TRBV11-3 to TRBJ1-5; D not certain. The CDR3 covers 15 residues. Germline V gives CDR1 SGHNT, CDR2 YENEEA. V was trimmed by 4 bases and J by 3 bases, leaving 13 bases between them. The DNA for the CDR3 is TGTGCCAGCAGCTGGGAGGCGCCCTACAATCAGCCCCAGCATTTT. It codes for CASSWEAPYNQPQHF.

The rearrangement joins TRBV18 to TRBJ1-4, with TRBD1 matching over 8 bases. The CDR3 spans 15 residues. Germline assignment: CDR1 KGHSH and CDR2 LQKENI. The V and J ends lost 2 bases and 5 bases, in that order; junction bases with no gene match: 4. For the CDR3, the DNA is TGTGCCAGCTCACCATTACAGGGGGAAAATGAAAAACTGTTTTTT. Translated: CASSPLQGENEKLFF.

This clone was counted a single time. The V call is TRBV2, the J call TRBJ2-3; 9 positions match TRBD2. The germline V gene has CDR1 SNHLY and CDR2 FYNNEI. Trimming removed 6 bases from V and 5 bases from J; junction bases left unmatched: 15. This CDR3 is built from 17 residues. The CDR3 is CASRSRSYSGSLDTQYF. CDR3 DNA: TGTGCCAGCAGGTCGAGGTCGTATAGCGGGAGTTTAGATACGCAGTATTTT. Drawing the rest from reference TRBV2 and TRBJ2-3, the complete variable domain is EPEVTQTPSHQVTQMGQEVILRCVPISNHLYFYWYRQILGQKVEFLVSFYNNEISEKSEIFDDQFSVERPDGSNFTLKIRSTKLEDSAMYFCASRSRSYSGSLDTQYFGPGTRLTVL.

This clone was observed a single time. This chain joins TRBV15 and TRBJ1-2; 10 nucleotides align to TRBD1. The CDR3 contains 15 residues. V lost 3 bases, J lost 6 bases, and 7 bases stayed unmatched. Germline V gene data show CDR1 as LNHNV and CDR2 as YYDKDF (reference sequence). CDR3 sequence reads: CATSRGQGSFNGYTF. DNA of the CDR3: TGTGCCACCAGCAGGGGACAGGGGAGTTTTAATGGCTACACCTTC.

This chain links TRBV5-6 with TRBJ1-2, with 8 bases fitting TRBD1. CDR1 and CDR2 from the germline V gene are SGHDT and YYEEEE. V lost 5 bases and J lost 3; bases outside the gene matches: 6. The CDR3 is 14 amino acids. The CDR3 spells CASSLGQGDYGYTF. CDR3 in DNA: TGTGCCAGCAGTCTTGGACAGGGAGACTATGGCTACACCTTC.

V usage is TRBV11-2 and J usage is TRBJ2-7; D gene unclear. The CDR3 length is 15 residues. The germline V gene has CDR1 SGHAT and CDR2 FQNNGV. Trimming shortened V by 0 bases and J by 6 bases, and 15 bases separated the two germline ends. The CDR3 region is CASSLDNPGTGEQYF. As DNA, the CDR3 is TGTGCCAGCAGCTTAGATAATCCGGGTACGGGCGAGCAGTACTTC.

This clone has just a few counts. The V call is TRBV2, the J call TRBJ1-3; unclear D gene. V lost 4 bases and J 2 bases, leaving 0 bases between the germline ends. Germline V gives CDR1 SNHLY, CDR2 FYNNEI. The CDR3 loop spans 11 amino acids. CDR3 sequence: CASSAGNTIYF. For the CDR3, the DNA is TGTGCCAGCAGTGCTGGAAACACCATATATTTT.

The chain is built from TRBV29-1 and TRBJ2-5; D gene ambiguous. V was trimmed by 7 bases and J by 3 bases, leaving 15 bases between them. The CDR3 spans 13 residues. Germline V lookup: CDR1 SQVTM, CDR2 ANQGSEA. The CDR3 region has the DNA TGCAGCGCACGGCGGAGCGATAAAGAGACCCAGTACTTC. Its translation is CSARRSDKETQYF.

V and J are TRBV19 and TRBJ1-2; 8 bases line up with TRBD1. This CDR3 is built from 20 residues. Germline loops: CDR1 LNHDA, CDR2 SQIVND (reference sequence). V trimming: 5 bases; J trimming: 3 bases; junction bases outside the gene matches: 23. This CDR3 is CASSPYWADKTGEWDYGYTF. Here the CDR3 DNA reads TGTGCCAGTAGTCCTTATTGGGCCGACAAGACAGGGGAGTGGGACTATGGCTACACCTTC.

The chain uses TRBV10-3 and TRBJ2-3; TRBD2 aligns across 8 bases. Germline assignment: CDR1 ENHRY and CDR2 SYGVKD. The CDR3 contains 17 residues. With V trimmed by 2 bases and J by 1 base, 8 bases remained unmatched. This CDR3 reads CAISETSGGWGTDTQYF. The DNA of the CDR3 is TGTGCCATCAGTGAGACTAGCGGAGGATGGGGCACAGATACGCAGTATTTT.

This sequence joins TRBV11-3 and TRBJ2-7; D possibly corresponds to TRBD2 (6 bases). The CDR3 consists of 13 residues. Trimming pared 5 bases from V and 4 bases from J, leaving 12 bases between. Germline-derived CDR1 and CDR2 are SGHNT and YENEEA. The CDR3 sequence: CASSLAEGYEQYF. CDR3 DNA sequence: TGTGCCAGCAGCCTGGCGGAGGGGTACGAGCAGTACTTC.

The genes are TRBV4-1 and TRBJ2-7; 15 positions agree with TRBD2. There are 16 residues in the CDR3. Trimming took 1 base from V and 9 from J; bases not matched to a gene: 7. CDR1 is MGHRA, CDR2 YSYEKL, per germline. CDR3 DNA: TGCGCCAGCAGCCAAGGGGGGCCGGGACTAGCGGGAGGGCAGTACTTC. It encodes CASSQGGPGLAGGQYF.

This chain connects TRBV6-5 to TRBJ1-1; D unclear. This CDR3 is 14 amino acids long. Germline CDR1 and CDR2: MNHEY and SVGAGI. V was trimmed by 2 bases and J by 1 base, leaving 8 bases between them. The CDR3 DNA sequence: TGTGCCAGCAGTTACGGACGATGGAACACTGAAGCTTTCTTT. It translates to CASSYGRWNTEAFF.